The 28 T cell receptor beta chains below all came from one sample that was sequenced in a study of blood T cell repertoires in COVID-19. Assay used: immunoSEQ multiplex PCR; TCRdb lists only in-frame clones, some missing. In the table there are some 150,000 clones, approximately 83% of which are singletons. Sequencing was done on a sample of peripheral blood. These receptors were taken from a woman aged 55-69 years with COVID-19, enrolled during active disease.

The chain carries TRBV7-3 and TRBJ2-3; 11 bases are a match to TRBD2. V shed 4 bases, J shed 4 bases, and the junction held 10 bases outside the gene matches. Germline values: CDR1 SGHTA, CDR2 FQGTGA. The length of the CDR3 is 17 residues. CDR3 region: CASSSGIAGGPSDTQYF. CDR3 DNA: TGTGCCAGCAGCTCCGGGATAGCGGGGGGGCCATCAGATACGCAGTATTTT.

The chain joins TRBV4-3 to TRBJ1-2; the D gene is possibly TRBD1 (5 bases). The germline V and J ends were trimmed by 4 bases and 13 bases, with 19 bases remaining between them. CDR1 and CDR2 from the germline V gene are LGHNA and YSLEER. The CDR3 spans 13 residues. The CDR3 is CASSLMDGARVTF. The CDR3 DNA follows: TGCGCCAGCAGCCTTATGGATGGGGCGCGAGTCACCTTC.

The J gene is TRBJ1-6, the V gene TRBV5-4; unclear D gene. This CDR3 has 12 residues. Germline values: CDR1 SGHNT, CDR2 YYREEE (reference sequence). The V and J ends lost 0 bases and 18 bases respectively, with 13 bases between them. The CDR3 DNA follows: TGTGCCAGCAGCTTGGGTCCCGAGAGGTCCCACTTT. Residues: CASSLGPERSHF.

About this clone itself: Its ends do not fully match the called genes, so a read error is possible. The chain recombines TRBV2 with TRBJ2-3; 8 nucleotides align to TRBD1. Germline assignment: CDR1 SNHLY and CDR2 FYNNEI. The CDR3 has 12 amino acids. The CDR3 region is CASSVEAGGFNF. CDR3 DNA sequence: TGTGCCAGCAGTGTGGAGGCAGGGGGCTTCAATTTT. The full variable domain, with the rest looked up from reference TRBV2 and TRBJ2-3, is EPEVTQTPSHQVTQMGQEVILRCVPISNHLYFYWYRQILGQKVEFLVSFYNNEISEKSEIFDDQFSVERPDGSNFTLKIRSTKLEDSAMYFCASSVEAGGFNFGPGTRLTVL.

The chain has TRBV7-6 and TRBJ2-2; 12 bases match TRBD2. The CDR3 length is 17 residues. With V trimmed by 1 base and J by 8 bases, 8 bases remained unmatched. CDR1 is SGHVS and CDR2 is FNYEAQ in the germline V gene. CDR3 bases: TGTGCCAGCAGCTTAGGACTAGCGGGGGCCCCCCCGGGGGAGCTGTTTTTT. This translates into CASSLGLAGAPPGELFF. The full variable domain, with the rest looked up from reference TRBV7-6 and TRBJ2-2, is GAGVSQSPRYKVTKRGQDVALRCDPISGHVSLYWYRQALGQGPEFLTYFNYEAQQDKSGLPNDRFSAERPEGSISTLTIQRTEQRDSAMYRCASSLGLAGAPPGELFFGEGSRLTVL.

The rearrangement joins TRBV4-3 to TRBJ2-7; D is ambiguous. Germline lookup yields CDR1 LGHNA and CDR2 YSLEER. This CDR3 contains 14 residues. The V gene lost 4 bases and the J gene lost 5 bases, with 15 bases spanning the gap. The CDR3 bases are TGCGCCAGCAGCCGCCTGAGCTCTTCCGACGAGCAGTACTTC. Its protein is CASSRLSSSDEQYF.

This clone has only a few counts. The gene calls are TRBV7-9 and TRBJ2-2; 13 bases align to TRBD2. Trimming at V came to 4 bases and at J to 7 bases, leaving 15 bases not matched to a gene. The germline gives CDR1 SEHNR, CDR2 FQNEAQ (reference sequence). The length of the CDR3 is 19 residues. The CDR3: CASSSMWTSGGQLRGELFF. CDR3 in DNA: TGTGCCAGCAGCTCCATGTGGACTAGCGGGGGACAACTGCGCGGGGAGCTGTTTTTT.

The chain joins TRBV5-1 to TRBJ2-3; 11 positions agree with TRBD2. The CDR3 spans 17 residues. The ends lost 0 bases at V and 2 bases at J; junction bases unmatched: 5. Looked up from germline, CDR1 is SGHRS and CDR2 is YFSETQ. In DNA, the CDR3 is TGCGCCAGCAGCTTGGGGAATAGCGGGGGGGCCACAGATACGCAGTATTTT. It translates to CASSLGNSGGATDTQYF.

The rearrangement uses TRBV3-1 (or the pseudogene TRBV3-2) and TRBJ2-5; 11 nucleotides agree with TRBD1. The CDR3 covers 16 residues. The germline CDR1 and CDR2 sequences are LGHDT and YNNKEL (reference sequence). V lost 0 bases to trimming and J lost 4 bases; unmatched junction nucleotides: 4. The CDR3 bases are TGTGCCAGCAGCCAAGACGGGACAGGGGGTCTAGAGACCCAGTACTTC. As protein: CASSQDGTGGLETQYF.

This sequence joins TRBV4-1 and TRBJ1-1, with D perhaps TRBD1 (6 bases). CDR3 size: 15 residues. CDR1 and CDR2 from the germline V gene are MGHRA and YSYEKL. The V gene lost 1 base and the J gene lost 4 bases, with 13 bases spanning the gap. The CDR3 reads CASSQGTQGFTEAFF. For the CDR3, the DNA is TGCGCCAGCAGCCAAGGGACGCAGGGGTTCACTGAAGCTTTCTTT.

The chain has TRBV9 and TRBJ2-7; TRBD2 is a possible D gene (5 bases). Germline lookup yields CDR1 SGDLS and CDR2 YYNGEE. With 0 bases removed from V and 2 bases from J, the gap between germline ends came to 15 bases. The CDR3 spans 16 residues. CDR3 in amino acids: CASSVGGRPKPYEQYF. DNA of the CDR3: TGTGCCAGCAGCGTAGGCGGGCGTCCCAAGCCCTACGAGCAGTACTTC.

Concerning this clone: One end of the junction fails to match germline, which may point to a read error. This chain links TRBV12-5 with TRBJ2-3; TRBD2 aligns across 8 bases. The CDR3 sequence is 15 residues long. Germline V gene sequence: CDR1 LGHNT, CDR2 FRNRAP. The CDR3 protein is CTSGLVAGIADTQYF. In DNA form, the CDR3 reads TGTACTAGTGGTTTAGTAGCGGGGATCGCAGATACGCAGTATTTT.

The CDR3, as DNA: TGTGCCAGTAGTTCTGAGCGGGGGTACCAAGAGACCCAGTACTTC. It codes for CASSSERGYQETQYF. The chain couples TRBV19 to TRBJ2-5; 8 nucleotides line up with TRBD2. V was clipped by 5 bases and J by 0 bases; unmatched bases: 5. In germline, CDR1 is LNHDA, CDR2 SQIVND (reference sequence). The CDR3 is 15 amino acids. Filled out from reference TRBV19 and TRBJ2-5, the complete variable domain reads DGGITQSPKYLFRKEGQNVTLSCEQNLNHDAMYWYRQDPGQGLRLIYYSQIVNDFQKGDIAEGYSVSREKKESFPLTVTSAQKNPTAFYLCASSSERGYQETQYFGPGTRLLVL.

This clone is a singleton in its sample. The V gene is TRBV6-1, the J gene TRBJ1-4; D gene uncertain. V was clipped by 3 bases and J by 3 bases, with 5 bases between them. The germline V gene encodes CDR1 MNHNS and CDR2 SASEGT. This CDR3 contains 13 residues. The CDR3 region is CASSESSNEKLFF. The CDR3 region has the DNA TGTGCCAGCAGTGAGAGTTCTAATGAAAAACTGTTTTTT.

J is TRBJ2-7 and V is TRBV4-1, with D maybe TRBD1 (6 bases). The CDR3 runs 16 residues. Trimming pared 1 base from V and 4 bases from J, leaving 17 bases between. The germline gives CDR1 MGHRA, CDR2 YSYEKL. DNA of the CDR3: TGCGCCAGCAGCCAAGGAGCCGGGACAATCGGATACGAGCAGTACTTC. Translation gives CASSQGAGTIGYEQYF.

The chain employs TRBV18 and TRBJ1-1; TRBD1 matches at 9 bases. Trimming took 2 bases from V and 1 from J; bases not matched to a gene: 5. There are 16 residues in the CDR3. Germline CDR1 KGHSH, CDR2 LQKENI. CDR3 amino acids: CASSPETGGKNTEAFF. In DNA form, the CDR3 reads TGTGCCAGCTCACCAGAAACAGGGGGCAAGAACACTGAAGCTTTCTTT.

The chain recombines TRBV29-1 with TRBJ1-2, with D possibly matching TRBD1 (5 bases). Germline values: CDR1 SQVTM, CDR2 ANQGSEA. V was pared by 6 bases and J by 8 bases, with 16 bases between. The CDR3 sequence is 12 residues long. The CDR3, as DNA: TGCAGCGTCCCCCTCCGGGGGGAAGGCTACACCTTC. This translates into CSVPLRGEGYTF. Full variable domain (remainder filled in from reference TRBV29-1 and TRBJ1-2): SAVISQKPSRDICQRGTSLTIQCQVDSQVTMMFWYRQQPGQSLTLIATANQGSEATYESGFVIDKFPISRPNLTFSTLTVSNMSPEDSSIYLCSVPLRGEGYTFGSGTRLTVV.

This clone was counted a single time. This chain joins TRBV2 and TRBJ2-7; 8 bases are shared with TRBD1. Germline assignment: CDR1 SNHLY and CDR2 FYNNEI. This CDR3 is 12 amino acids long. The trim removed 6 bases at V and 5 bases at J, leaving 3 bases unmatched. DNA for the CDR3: TGTGCCAGCAGCCGGACAGGGAACGAGCAGTACTTC. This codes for CASSRTGNEQYF. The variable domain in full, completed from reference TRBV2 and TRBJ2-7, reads EPEVTQTPSHQVTQMGQEVILRCVPISNHLYFYWYRQILGQKVEFLVSFYNNEISEKSEIFDDQFSVERPDGSNFTLKIRSTKLEDSAMYFCASSRTGNEQYFGPGTRLTVT.

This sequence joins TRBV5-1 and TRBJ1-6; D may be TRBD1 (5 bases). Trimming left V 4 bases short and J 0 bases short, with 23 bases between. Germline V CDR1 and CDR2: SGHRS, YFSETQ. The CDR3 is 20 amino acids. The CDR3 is CASSRTWGPGTSSYNSPLHF. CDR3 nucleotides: TGCGCCAGCAGCAGAACGTGGGGCCCAGGAACCAGCTCCTATAATTCACCCCTCCACTTT.

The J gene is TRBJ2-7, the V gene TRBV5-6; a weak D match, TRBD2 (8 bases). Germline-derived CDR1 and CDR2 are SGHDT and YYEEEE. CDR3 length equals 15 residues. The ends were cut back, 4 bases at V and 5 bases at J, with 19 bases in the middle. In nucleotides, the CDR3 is TGTGCCAGCAGCGTAGCGGGACAGTTCGAAAACGAGCAGTACTTC. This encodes CASSVAGQFENEQYF.

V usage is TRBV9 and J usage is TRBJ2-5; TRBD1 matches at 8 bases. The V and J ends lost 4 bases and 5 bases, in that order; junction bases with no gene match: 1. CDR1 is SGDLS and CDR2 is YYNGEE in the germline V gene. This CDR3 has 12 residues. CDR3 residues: CASSQGAETQYF. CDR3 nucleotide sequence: TGTGCCAGCAGCCAGGGGGCGGAGACCCAGTACTTC. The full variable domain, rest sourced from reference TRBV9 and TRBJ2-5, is DSGVTQTPKHLITATGQRVTLRCSPRSGDLSVYWYQQSLDQGLQFLIQYYNGEERAKGNILERFSAQQFPDLHSELNLSSLELGDSALYFCASSQGAETQYFGPGTRLLVL.

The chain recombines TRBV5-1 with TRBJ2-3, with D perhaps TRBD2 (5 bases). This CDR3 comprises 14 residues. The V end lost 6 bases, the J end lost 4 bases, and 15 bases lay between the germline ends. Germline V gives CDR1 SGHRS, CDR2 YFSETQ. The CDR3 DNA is TGCGCCAGCACCCAACCCGGACTGGCAGATACGCAGTATTTT. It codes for CASTQPGLADTQYF. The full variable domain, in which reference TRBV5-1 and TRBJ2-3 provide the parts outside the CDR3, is KAGVTQTPRYLIKTRGQQVTLSCSPISGHRSVSWYQQTPGQGLQFLFEYFSETQRNKGNFPGRFSGRQFSNSRSEMNVSTLELGDSALYLCASTQPGLADTQYFGPGTRLTVL.

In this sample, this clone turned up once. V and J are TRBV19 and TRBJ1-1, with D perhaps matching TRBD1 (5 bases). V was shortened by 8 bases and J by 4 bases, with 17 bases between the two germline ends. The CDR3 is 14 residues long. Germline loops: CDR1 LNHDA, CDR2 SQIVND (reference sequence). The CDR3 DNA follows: TGTGCCAGTTCCCCCCAGGGAACGGGCACTGAAGCTTTCTTT. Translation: CASSPQGTGTEAFF.

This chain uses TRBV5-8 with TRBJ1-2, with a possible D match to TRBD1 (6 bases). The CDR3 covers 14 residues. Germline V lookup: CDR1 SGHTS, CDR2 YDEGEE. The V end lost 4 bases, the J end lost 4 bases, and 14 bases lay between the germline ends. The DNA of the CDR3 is TGTGCCAGCAGCCGGGGACAACCCCCCTATGGCTACACCTTC. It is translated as CASSRGQPPYGYTF.

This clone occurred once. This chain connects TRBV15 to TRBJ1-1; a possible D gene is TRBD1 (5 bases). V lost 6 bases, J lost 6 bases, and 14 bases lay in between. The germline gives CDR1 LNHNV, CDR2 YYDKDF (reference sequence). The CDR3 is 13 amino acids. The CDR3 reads CATRQGVSAEAFF. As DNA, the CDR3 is TGTGCCACCAGGCAGGGTGTCTCGGCTGAAGCTTTCTTT.

CDR3 sequence: CASTKSGLADTQYF. The CDR3 DNA is TGTGCCAGCACCAAGTCGGGACTAGCGGATACGCAGTATTTT. The chain joins TRBV9 to TRBJ2-3; 10 positions match TRBD2. The germline V gene has CDR1 SGDLS and CDR2 YYNGEE. V was clipped by 6 bases and J by 6 bases; unmatched bases: 7. The CDR3 contains 14 residues. Together with reference TRBV9 and TRBJ2-3, the CDR3 gives the full variable domain: DSGVTQTPKHLITATGQRVTLRCSPRSGDLSVYWYQQSLDQGLQFLIQYYNGEERAKGNILERFSAQQFPDLHSELNLSSLELGDSALYFCASTKSGLADTQYFGPGTRLTVL.

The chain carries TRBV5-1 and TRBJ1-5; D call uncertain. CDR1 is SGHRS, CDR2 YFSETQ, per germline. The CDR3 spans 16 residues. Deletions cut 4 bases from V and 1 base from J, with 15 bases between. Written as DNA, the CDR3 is TGCGCCAGCAGCCCCGGGGAAGGTCGAAGCAATCAGCCCCAGCATTTT. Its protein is CASSPGEGRSNQPQHF.

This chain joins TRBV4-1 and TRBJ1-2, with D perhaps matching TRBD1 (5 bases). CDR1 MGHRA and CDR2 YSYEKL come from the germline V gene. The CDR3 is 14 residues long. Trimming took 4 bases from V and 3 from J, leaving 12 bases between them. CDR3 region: CASSPGDRDYGYTF. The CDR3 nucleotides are TGCGCCAGCAGCCCGGGCGACAGAGACTATGGCTACACCTTC.